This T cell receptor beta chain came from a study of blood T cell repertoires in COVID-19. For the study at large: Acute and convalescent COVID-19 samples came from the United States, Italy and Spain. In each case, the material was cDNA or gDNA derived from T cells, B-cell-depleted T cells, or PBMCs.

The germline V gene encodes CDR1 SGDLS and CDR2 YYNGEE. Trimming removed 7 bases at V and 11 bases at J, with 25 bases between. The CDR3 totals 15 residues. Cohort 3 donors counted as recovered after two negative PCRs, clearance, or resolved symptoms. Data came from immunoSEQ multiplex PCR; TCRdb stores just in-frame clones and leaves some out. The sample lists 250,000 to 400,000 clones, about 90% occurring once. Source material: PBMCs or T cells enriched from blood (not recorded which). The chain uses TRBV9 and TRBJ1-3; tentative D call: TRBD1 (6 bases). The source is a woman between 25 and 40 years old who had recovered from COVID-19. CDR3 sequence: CASSDLGQGNGAIYF. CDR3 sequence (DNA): TGTGCCAGCTCGGACTTGGGGCAGGGGAATGGCGCCATATATTTT. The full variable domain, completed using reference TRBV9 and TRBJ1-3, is DSGVTQTPKHLITATGQRVTLRCSPRSGDLSVYWYQQSLDQGLQFLIQYYNGEERAKGNILERFSAQQFPDLHSELNLSSLELGDSALYFCASSDLGQGNGAIYFGEGSWLTVV.